Here is one TCR beta chain with its context. V lost 6 bases to trimming and J lost 6 bases, with 11 bases between them. Germline lookup yields CDR1 WNHNN and CDR2 SYGVQD (reference sequence). This CDR3 is built from 13 residues. Under the authors' procedure: Reference gene primer amplification gave estimated nucleated cell counts. TCRdb's table, derived via immunoSEQ multiplex PCR, lists solely in-frame clones and lacks some. That table is the source of V, J and clone size, and D and trimming were worked out from the DNA. The table records around 100,000 clones, about 88% of them present only once. This record belongs to a study of blood T cell repertoires in COVID-19. Study overall: The analysed material was cDNA or gDNA that came from T cells, B-cell-depleted T cells, or PBMCs.

This TCR was sampled from a woman aged 70 to 79 who had recovered from COVID-19. This chain connects TRBV10-1 to TRBJ2-2; a weak D match, TRBD2 (5 bases). The material sequenced was peripheral blood. DNA for the CDR3: TGCGCCAGCAGGGCCAGGCGGGCCGGGGAGCTGTTTTTT. Its translation is CASRARRAGELFF.